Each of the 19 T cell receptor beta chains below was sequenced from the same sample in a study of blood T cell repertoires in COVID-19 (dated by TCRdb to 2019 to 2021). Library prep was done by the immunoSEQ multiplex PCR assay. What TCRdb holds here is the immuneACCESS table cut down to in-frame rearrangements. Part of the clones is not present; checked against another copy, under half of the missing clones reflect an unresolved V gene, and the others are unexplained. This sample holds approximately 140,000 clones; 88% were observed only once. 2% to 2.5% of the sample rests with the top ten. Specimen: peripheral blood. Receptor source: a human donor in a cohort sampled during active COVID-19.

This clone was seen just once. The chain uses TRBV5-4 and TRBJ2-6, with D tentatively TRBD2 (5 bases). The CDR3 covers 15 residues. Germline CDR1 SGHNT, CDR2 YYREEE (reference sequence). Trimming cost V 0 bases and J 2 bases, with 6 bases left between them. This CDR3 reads CASSLARAGANVLTF. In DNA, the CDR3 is TGTGCCAGCAGCTTGGCGCGGGCTGGGGCCAACGTCCTGACTTTC.

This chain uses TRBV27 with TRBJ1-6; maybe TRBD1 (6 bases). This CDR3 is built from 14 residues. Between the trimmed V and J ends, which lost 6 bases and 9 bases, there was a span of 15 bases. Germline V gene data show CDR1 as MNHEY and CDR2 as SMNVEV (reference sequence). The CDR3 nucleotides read TGTGCCAGCAGGCCGGGACATCAGGGTTCACCCCTCCACTTT. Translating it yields CASRPGHQGSPLHF.

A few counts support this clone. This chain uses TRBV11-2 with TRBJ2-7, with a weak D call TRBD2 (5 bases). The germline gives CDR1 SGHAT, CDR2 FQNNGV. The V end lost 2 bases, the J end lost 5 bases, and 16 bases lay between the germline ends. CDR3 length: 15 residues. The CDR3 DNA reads TGTGCCAGCAGCTTATCTGGGAGATCGACCGACGAGCAGTACTTC. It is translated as CASSLSGRSTDEQYF.

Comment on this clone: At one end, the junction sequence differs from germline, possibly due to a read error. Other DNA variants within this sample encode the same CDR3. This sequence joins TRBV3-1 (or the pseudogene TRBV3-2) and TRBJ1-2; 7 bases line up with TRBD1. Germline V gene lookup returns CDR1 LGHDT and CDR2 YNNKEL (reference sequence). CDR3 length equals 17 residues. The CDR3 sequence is CASSQDFFQGGSYGYTF. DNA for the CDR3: TGTGCCAGCAGTCAAGATTTTTTCCAGGGGGGTTCATATGGCTACACCTTC.

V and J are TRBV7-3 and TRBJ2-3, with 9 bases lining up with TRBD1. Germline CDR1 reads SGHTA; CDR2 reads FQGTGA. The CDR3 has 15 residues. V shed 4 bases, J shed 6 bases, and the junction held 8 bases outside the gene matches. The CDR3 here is CASSSGTGSRDTQYF. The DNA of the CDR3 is TGTGCCAGCAGCTCCGGGACAGGGTCTCGGGATACGCAGTATTTT.

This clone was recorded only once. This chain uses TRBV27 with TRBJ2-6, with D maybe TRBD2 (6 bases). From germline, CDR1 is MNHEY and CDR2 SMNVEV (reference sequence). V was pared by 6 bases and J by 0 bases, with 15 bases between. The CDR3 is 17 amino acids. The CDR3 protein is CASSGGGGTSGANVLTF. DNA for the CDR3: TGTGCCAGCAGCGGGGGTGGTGGGACCTCTGGGGCCAACGTCCTGACTTTC.

The CDR3 DNA follows: TGTGCCAGCAGTGAAGCGGGACTAGCGGGAGCCTTTGGGGGTGAGCAGTTCTTC. Its protein is CASSEAGLAGAFGGEQFF. The chain recombines TRBV2 with TRBJ2-1, with 14 bases lining up with TRBD2. The CDR3 consists of 18 residues. Germline values: CDR1 SNHLY, CDR2 FYNNEI. V lost 0 bases to trimming and J lost 9 bases; unmatched junction nucleotides: 10.

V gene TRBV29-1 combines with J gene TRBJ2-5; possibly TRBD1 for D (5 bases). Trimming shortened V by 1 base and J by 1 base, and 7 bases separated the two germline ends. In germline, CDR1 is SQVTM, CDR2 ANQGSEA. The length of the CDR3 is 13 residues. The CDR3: CSVEGQGQETQYF. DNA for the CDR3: TGCAGCGTTGAAGGGCAGGGCCAAGAGACCCAGTACTTC.

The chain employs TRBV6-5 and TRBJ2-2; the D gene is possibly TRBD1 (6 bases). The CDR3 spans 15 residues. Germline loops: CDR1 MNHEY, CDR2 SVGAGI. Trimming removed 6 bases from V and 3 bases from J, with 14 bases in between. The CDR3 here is CASRMQGYDTGELFF. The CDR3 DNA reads TGTGCCAGCAGGATGCAGGGGTATGACACCGGGGAGCTGTTTTTT.

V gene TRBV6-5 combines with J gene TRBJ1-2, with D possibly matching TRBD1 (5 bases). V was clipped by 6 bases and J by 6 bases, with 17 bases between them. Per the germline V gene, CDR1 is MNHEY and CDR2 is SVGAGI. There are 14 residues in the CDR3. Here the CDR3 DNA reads TGTGCCAGCAGGGGCCTCGTAGGGGCGGATGGCTACACCTTC. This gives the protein CASRGLVGADGYTF.

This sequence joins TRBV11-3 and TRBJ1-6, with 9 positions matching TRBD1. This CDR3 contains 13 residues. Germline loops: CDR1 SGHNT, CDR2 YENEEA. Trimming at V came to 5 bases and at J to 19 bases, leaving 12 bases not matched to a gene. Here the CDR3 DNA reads TGTGCCAGCAGCATATCCGGGACAGGGTTTAAACACTTT. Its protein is CASSISGTGFKHF.

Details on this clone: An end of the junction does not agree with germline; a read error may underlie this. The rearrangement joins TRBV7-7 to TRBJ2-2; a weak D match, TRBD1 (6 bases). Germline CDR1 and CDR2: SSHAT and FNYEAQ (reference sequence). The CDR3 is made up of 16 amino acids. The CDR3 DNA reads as TGTGCTAGCAGCTCCGGGACAAAGACTACGACCGGGGAGCTGTTTTTT. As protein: CASSSGTKTTTGELFF.

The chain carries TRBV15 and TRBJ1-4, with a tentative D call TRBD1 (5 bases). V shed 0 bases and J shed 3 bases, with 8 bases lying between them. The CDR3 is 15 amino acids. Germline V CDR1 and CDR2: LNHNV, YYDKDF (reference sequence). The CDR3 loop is CATSREGRANEKLFF. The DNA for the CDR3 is TGTGCCACCAGCAGAGAGGGGCGAGCTAATGAAAAACTGTTTTTT.

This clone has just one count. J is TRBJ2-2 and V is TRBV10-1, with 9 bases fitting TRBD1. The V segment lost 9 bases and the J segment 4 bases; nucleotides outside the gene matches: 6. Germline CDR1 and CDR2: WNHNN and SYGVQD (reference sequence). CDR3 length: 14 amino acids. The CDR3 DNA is TGCGCCAGTAGGGACAGGGAACTCACCGGGGAGCTGTTTTTT. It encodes CASRDRELTGELFF.

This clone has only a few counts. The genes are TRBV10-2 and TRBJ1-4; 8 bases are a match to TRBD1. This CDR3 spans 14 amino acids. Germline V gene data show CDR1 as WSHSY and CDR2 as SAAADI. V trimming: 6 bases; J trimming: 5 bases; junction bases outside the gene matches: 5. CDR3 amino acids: CASSWRQGNEKLFF. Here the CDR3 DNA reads TGCGCCAGCAGCTGGAGACAGGGGAATGAAAAACTGTTTTTT.

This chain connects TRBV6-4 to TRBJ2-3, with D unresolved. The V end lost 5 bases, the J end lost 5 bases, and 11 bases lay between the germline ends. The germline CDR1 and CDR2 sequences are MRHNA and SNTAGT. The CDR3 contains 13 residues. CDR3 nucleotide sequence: TGTGCCAGCAGTTCCGACCGCGGAGATACGCAGTATTTT. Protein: CASSSDRGDTQYF.

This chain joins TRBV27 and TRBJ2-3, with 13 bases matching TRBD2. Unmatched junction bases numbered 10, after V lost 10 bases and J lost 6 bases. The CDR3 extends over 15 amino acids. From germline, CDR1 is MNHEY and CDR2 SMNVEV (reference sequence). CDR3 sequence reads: CATRLRGLAGDTQYF. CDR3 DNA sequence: TGTGCCACCCGGCTAAGGGGACTAGCGGGGGATACGCAGTATTTT.

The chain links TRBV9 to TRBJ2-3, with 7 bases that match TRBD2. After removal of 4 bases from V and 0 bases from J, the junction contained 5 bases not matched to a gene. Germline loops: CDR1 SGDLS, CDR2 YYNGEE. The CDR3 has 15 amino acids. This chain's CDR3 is CASSPWEGSTDTQYF. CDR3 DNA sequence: TGTGCCAGCAGCCCCTGGGAGGGAAGCACAGATACGCAGTATTTT. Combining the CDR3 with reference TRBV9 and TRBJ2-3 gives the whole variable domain DSGVTQTPKHLITATGQRVTLRCSPRSGDLSVYWYQQSLDQGLQFLIQYYNGEERAKGNILERFSAQQFPDLHSELNLSSLELGDSALYFCASSPWEGSTDTQYFGPGTRLTVL.

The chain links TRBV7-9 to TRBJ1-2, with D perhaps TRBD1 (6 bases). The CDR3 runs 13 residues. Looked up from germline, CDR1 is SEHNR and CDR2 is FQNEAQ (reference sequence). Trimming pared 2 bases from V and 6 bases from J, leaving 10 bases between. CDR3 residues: CASSLRGMDGYTF. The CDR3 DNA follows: TGTGCCAGCAGCTTAAGGGGGATGGATGGCTACACCTTC.